This TCR beta chain emerged from a study of blood T cell repertoires in COVID-19. Overall study context: From the United States, Italy and Spain came samples of acute and convalescent COVID-19.

As handled by the study authors: Amplification with reference gene primers provided the estimates of nucleated cell counts. Sequencing was performed with immunoSEQ multiplex PCR; in TCRdb, only in-frame clones are kept and a portion is missing. V and J calls and clone size are as listed in that table; D and trimming were resolved from the DNA. The sample shows nearly 250,000 clones, approximately 85% of them seen only once. All enrollees were roughly 18 to 100 years old and from about two dozen US areas. Germline CDR1 and CDR2: SGHAT and FQNNGV. V shed 5 bases, J shed 13 bases, and the junction held 16 bases outside the gene matches. This CDR3 comprises 14 residues.

V usage is TRBV11-2 and J usage is TRBJ1-2; 7 bases align to TRBD1. Material: PBMCs or T cells enriched from blood (not recorded which). This TCR came from a woman aged 45-59 years who had recovered from COVID-19. Here the CDR3 reads CASSPEILRQGGTF. As DNA, the CDR3 is TGTGCCAGCAGCCCAGAAATCCTAAGACAGGGCGGCACCTTC.